This T cell receptor (beta chain) is from a study of T-cell reconstitution after alpha-beta-depleted transplantation in children. Preparing the TCRbeta library involved the use of unique molecular identifiers. TCRdb processed the PCR reads anew with MiXCR; each CDR3 protein has one entry. Counted here are 250,000 to 350,000 distinct CDR3 sequences, approximately 9.6% occurring once; the ten biggest clones make up over 9%. The sequencing here drew on PBMCs from the stem cell graft donor, taken from the stem cell graft. This clonotype originated in a human donor who donated a stem cell graft to a child with SCID.

The CDR3 DNA follows: TGTGCCAGCAGCTTCGCAGGGCTTGACCCCTACGAGCAGTACTTC. Translated, it gives CASSFAGLDPYEQYF. The chain is built from TRBV11-2 and TRBJ2-7; a weak D match, TRBD1 (5 bases). Per the germline V gene, CDR1 is SGHAT and CDR2 is FQNNGV. The CDR3 runs 15 residues. V was pared by 3 bases and J by 2 bases, with 14 bases between.